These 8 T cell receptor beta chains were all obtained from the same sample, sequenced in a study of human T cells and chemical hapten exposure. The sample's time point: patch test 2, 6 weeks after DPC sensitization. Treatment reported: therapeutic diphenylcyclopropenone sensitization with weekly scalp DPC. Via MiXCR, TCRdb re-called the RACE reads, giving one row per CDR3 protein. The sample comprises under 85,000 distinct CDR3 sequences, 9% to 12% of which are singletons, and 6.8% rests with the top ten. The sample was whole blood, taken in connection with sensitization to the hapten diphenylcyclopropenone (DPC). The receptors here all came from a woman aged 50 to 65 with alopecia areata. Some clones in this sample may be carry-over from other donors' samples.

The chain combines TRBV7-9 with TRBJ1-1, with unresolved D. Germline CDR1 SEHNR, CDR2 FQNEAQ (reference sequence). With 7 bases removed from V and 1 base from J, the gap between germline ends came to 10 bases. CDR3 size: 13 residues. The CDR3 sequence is CASNDIGNTEAFF. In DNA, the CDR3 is TGTGCCAGCAACGACATCGGGAACACTGAAGCTTTCTTT.

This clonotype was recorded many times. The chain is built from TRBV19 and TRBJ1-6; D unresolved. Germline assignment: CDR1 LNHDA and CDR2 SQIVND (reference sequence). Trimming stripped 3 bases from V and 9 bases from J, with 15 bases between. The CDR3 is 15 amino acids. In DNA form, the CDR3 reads TGTGCCAGTAGTATGAACCCCACGAGGAGTTCACCCCTCCACTTT. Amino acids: CASSMNPTRSSPLHF.

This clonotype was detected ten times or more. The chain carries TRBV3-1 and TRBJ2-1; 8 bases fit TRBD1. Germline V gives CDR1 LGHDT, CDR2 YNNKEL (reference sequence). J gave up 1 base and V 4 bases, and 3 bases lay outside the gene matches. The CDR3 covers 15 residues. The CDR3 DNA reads TGTGCCAGCAGCCGTGACAGGGGTTCCTACAATGAGCAGTTCTTC. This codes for CASSRDRGSYNEQFF.

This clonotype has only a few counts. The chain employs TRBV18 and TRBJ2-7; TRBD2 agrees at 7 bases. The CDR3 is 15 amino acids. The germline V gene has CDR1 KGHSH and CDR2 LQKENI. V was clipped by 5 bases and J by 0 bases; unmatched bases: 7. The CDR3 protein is CASSASGLSSYEQYF. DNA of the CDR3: TGTGCCAGCTCAGCTAGCGGTTTAAGCTCCTACGAGCAGTACTTC.

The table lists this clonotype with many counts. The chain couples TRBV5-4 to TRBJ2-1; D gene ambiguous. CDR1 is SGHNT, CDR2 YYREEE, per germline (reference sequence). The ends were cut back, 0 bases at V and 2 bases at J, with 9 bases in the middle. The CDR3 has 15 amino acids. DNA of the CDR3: TGTGCCAGCAGCTTGGAAAGGAATCCCTACAATGAGCAGTTCTTC. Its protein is CASSLERNPYNEQFF.

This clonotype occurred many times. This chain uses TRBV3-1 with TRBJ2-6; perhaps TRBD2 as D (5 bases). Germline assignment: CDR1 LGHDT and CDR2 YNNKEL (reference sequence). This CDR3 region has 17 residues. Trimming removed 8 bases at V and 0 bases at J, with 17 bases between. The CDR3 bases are TGTGCCAGCGCGACTGGACTGGCGGGCTCTGGGGCCAACGTCCTGACTTTC. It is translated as CASATGLAGSGANVLTF.

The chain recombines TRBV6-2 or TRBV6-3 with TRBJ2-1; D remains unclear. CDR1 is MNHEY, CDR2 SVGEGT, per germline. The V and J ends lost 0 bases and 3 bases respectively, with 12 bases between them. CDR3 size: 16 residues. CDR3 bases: TGTGCCAGCAGTTACTCGAGTAGACCCTTCTACAATGAGCAGTTCTTC. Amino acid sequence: CASSYSSRPFYNEQFF.

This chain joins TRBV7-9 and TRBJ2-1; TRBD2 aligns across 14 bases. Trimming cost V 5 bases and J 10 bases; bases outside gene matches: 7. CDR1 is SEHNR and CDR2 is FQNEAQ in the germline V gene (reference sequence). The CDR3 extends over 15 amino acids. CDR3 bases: TGTGCCAGCAGCGGCGGGACTAGCGGGGGTTCGGAGCAGTTCTTC. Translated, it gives CASSGGTSGGSEQFF.